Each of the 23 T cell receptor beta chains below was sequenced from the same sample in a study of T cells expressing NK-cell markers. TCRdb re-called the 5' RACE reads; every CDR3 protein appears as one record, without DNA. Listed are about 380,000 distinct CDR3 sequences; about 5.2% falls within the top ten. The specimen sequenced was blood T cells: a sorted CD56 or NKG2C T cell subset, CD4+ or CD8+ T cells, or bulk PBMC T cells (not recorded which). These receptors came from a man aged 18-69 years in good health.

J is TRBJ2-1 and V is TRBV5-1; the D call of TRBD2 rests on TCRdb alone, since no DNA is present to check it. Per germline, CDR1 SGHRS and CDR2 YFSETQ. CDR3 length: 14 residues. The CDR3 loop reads CASRGNSGGSEQFF.

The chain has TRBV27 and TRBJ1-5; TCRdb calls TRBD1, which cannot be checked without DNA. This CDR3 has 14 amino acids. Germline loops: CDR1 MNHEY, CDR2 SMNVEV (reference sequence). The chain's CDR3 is CASSGQGAHQPQHF.

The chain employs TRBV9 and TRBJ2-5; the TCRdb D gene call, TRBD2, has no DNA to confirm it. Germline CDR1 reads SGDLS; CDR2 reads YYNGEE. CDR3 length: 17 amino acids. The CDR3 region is CASSVGLAGGFKETQYF.

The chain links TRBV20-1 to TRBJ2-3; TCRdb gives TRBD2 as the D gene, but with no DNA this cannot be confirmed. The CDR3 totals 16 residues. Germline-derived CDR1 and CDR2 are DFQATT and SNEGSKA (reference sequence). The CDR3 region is CSASPRTSMFRDTQYF.

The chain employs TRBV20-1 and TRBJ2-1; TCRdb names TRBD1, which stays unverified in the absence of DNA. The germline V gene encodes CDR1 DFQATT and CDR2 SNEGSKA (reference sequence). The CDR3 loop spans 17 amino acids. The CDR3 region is CSARDRTGESSYNEQFF.

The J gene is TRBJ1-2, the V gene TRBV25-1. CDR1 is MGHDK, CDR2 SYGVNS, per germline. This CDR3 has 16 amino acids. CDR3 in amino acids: CASSDREGKTGYGYTF.

Here the CDR3 reads CASRAVQISPLHF. V is TRBV18 and J is TRBJ1-6. Looked up from germline, CDR1 is KGHSH and CDR2 is LQKENI. The CDR3 sequence is 13 residues long.

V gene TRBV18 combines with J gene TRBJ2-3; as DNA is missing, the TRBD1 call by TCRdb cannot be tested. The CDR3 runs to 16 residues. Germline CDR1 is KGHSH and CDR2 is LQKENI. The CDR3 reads CASSPRGGGGTDTQYF.

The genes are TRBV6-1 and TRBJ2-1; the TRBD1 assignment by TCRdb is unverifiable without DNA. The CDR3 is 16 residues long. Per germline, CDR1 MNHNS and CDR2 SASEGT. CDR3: CASKTRTASSYNEQFF.

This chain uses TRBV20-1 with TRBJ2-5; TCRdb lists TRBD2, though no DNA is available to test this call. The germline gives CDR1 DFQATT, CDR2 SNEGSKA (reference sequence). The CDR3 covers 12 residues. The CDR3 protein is CSAAGRLGTQYF.

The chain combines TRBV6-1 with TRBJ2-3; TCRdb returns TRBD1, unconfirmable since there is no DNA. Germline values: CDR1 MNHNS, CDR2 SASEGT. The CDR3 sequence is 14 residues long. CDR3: CASRGDRGRDTQYF.

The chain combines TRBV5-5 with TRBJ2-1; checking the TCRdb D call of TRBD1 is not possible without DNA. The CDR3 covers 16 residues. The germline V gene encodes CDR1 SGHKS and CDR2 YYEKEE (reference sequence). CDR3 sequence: CASSSTVGHYYNEQFF.

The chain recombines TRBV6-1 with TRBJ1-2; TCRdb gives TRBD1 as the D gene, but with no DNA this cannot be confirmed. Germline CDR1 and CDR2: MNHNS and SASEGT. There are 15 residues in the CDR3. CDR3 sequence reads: CASSERRQVNYGYTF.

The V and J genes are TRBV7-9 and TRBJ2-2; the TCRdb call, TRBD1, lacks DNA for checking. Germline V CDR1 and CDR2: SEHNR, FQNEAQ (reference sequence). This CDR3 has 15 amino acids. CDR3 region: CASSLGGLSTGELFF.

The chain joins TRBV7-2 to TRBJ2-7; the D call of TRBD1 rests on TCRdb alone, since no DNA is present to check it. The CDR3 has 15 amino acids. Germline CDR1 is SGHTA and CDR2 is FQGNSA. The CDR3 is CASSTVAGVTYEQYF.

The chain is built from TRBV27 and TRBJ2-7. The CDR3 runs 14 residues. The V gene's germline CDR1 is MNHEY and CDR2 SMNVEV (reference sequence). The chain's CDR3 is CASSLHGSKYEQYF.

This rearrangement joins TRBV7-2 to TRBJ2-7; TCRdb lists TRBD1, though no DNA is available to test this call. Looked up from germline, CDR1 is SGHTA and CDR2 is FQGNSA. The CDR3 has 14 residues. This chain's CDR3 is CASSDNYTGEKQYF.

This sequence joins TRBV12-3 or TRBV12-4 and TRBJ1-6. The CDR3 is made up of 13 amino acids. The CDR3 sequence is CASSIGRNSPLHF.

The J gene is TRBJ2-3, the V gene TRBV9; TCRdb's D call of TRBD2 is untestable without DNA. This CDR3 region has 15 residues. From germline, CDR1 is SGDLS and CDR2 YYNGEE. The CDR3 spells CASSPRNSGTDTQYF.

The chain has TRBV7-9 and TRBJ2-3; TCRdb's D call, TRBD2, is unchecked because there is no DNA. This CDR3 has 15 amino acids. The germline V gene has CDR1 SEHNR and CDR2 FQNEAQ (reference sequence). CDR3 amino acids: CASSLARGPTDTQYF.

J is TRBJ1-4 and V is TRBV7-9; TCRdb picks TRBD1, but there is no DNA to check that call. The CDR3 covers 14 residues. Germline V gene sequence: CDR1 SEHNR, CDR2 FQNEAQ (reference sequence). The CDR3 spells CASSLRTGAEKLFF.

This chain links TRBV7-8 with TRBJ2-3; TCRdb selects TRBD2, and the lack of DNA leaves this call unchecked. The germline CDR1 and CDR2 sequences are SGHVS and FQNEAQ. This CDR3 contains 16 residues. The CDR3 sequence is CASSLRPSGGMDTQYF.

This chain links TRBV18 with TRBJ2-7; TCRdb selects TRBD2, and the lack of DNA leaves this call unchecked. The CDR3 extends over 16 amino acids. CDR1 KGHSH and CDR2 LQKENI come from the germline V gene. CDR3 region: CASSPDWRGLLRVQYF.